The 26 T cell receptor beta chains in this list originate from one sample, sequenced in a study of T cell responses to AZD1222 COVID-19 vaccine. Assay: immunoSEQ multiplex PCR; the TCRdb copy retains only in-frame clones and omits some. The data hold 130,000 to 150,000 clones, with roughly nine tenths observed a single time. The source material was peripheral blood, sampled on day 0 of AZD1222 vaccination. The origin of the receptors is an adult in good health.

The CDR3 here is CASSRGLAPQPQHF. DNA for the CDR3: TGTGCCAGCAGTAGGGGGTTAGCACCTCAGCCCCAGCATTTT. The rearrangement uses TRBV6-5 and TRBJ1-5, with a tentative D call TRBD1 (6 bases). V was trimmed by 5 bases and J by 6 bases, leaving 14 bases between them. This CDR3 contains 14 residues. Germline V lookup: CDR1 MNHEY, CDR2 SVGAGI.

The chain recombines TRBV7-2 with TRBJ1-2; D gene ambiguous. Germline values: CDR1 SGHTA, CDR2 FQGNSA. Deletions cut 5 bases from V and 6 bases from J, with 19 bases between. This CDR3 region has 15 residues. The chain's CDR3 is CASSLPSGVWNGYTF. CDR3 nucleotide sequence: TGTGCCAGCAGCCTCCCTAGCGGGGTATGGAATGGCTACACCTTC.

The chain is built from TRBV27 and TRBJ1-5; a possible D gene is TRBD1 (6 bases). V lost 6 bases and J 0 bases, leaving 12 bases between the germline ends. Germline V gene sequence: CDR1 MNHEY, CDR2 SMNVEV (reference sequence). CDR3 size: 15 residues. The CDR3 sequence: CASSKGGFSNQPQHF. The CDR3 DNA is TGTGCCAGCAGCAAGGGGGGATTTAGCAATCAGCCCCAGCATTTT.

The chain joins TRBV5-1 to TRBJ2-2; TRBD1 or TRBD2 may be the D gene (5 bases each). Germline loops: CDR1 SGHRS, CDR2 YFSETQ. The CDR3 contains 15 residues. With 0 bases removed from V and 8 bases from J, the gap between germline ends came to 14 bases. CDR3 bases: TGCGCCAGCAGCTTGGGAGGGGCGACCCAGGGGGAGCTGTTTTTT. It specifies CASSLGGATQGELFF.

V and J are TRBV6-1 and TRBJ1-1, with D perhaps matching TRBD1 (5 bases). Germline V gives CDR1 MNHNS, CDR2 SASEGT. This CDR3 spans 16 amino acids. V lost 0 bases, J lost 12 bases, and 23 bases lay in between. DNA of the CDR3: TGTGCCAGCAGTGAAGCCGGGGGTACCGGCGGGGGTAGGACTTTCTTT. The encoded protein is CASSEAGGTGGGRTFF.

This clone has a handful of counts. The CDR3 nucleotides are TGTGCCAGCAGTTCTACCGGGACAGGGGTCCGGAATCAGCCCCAGCATTTT. It codes for CASSSTGTGVRNQPQHF. The chain couples TRBV28 to TRBJ1-5; 10 bases align to TRBD1. The CDR3 extends over 17 amino acids. The junction had 10 bases not matched to a gene; V was cut back by 4 bases and J by 4 bases. The germline V gene has CDR1 MDHEN and CDR2 SYDVKM.

This chain connects TRBV2 to TRBJ2-7; the D is unclear. Trimming left V 4 bases short and J 7 bases short, with 11 bases between. The length of the CDR3 is 12 residues. In germline, CDR1 is SNHLY, CDR2 FYNNEI. The CDR3 spells CASSVLIKEQYF. CDR3 bases: TGTGCCAGCAGTGTTTTAATCAAGGAGCAGTACTTC.

The genes are TRBV4-1 and TRBJ2-1; TRBD1 matches at 8 bases. This CDR3 is 15 amino acids long. The V gene end was trimmed by 2 bases and the J gene end by 1 base; junction bases not matched to a gene: 1. From germline, CDR1 is MGHRA and CDR2 YSYEKL. The CDR3 loop reads CASSQRTGSYNEQFF. In DNA, the CDR3 is TGCGCCAGCAGCCAAAGGACAGGGTCCTACAATGAGCAGTTCTTC.

The CDR3 region has the DNA TGTGCCAGCAGCTTTGCGAGGACAGGGCAAGTTGACCAAGAGACCCAGTACTTC. Translation gives CASSFARTGQVDQETQYF. The chain recombines TRBV11-3 with TRBJ2-5; 8 bases are a match to TRBD1. Germline CDR1 is SGHNT and CDR2 is YENEEA. There are 18 residues in the CDR3. V was pared by 3 bases and J by 0 bases, with 12 bases of the junction left unmatched.

CDR3 sequence (DNA): TGTGCCAGCAGTGACGGGGTATTAGGTGGATTGGGTGGGCGACGTCGATTTGCCCACTACACCTTC. As protein: CASSDGVLGGLGGRRRFAHYTF. The chain combines TRBV6-4 with TRBJ1-2; D remains unclear. This CDR3 is built from 22 residues. V was clipped by 2 bases and J by 10 bases, with 41 bases between them. CDR1 is MRHNA and CDR2 is SNTAGT in the germline V gene.

The rearrangement links TRBV11-3 to TRBJ2-7, with a tentative D call TRBD2 (7 bases). Germline CDR1 SGHNT, CDR2 YENEEA. The V gene lost 4 bases and the J gene lost 7 bases, with 17 bases spanning the gap. The CDR3 contains 14 residues. This CDR3 is CASSSTLGGGEQYF. The CDR3 bases are TGTGCCAGCAGCTCGACGTTAGGGGGAGGGGAGCAGTACTTC. Full variable domain (rest looked up from reference TRBV11-3 and TRBJ2-7): EAGVVQSPRYKIIEKKQPVAFWCNPISGHNTLYWYLQNLGQGPELLIRYENEEAVDDSQLPKDRFSAERLKGVDSTLKIQPAELGDSAVYLCASSSTLGGGEQYFGPGTRLTVT.

On this clone itself: This same CDR3 is encoded by further DNA sequences in the sample. The chain has TRBV24-1 and TRBJ2-1; 11 bases agree with TRBD2. The CDR3 runs to 15 residues. From germline, CDR1 is KGHDR and CDR2 SFDVKD. Germline trimming cut 1 base from V and 7 bases from J; bases unmatched to any gene: 2. The CDR3 nucleotides read TGTGCCACCAGTGATTTAGGGACTAGCGGAAATGAGCAGTTCTTC. Protein product: CATSDLGTSGNEQFF.

In regard to this clone: This sample includes further DNA sequences coding for the same CDR3. The chain is built from TRBV7-6 and TRBJ1-2; D is unclear. The CDR3 loop spans 13 amino acids. CDR1 and CDR2 from the germline V gene are SGHVS and FNYEAQ. V lost 2 bases and J 4 bases, leaving 8 bases between the germline ends. CDR3 coding DNA: TGTGCCAGCAGCTTAAATCGGGCCTATGGCTACACCTTC. Amino acids: CASSLNRAYGYTF. Complete variable domain (other parts from reference TRBV7-6 and TRBJ1-2): GAGVSQSPRYKVTKRGQDVALRCDPISGHVSLYWYRQALGQGPEFLTYFNYEAQQDKSGLPNDRFSAERPEGSISTLTIQRTEQRDSAMYRCASSLNRAYGYTFGSGTRLTVV.

V and J are TRBV12-5 and TRBJ1-1; no clear D. This CDR3 has 13 residues. Germline-derived CDR1 and CDR2 are LGHNT and FRNRAP. Trimming took 0 bases from V and 3 from J, leaving 5 bases between them. The CDR3 here is CASGLVRDTEAFF. As DNA, the CDR3 is TGTGCTAGTGGTTTGGTAAGGGACACTGAAGCTTTCTTT.

This rearrangement joins TRBV6-5 to TRBJ1-2, with D possibly being TRBD1 (5 bases). The germline gives CDR1 MNHEY, CDR2 SVGAGI. The ends were cut back, 7 bases at V and 8 bases at J, with 23 bases in the middle. This CDR3 spans 15 amino acids. In DNA form, the CDR3 reads TGTGCCAGCATTCCCTCGGCAGGGTCCTACGAGGGCTACACCTTC. Amino acids: CASIPSAGSYEGYTF.

CDR3 protein: CASSIDRENGYTF. CDR3 in DNA: TGTGCCAGTAGTATCGACAGGGAGAATGGCTACACCTTC. This chain connects TRBV19 to TRBJ1-2; 7 bases match TRBD1. The CDR3 contains 13 residues. Germline loops: CDR1 LNHDA, CDR2 SQIVND (reference sequence). The trim removed 3 bases at V and 6 bases at J, leaving 4 bases unmatched.

The CDR3 spells CASSLAGQGTEAFF. The CDR3 DNA reads TGTGCCAGCAGCTTGGCGGGACAAGGCACTGAAGCTTTCTTT. This chain joins TRBV5-5 and TRBJ1-1; a weak D match, TRBD1 (6 bases). Trimming took off 0 bases at V and 4 bases at J, with 10 bases between the two ends. The CDR3 runs 14 residues. The germline V gene encodes CDR1 SGHKS and CDR2 YYEKEE (reference sequence).

The chain couples TRBV7-2 to TRBJ1-1; tentatively, D is TRBD1 (5 bases). The V and J ends lost 6 bases and 3 bases respectively, with 5 bases between them. This CDR3 contains 11 residues. Germline CDR1 is SGHTA and CDR2 is FQGNSA. The CDR3 nucleotides are TGTGCCAGCAGGGGGGACACTGAAGCTTTCTTT. Translated: CASRGDTEAFF.

This clone was recorded once. This chain links TRBV27 with TRBJ2-7; no definite D call. The CDR3 has 12 residues. Per the germline V gene, CDR1 is MNHEY and CDR2 is SMNVEV (reference sequence). V shed 5 bases and J shed 5 bases, with 10 bases lying between them. The CDR3 is CASSLGGNEQYF. For the CDR3, the DNA is TGTGCCAGCAGTCTAGGTGGAAACGAGCAGTACTTC.

V and J are TRBV19 and TRBJ2-1; the match to TRBD1 covers 12 bases. Per the germline V gene, CDR1 is LNHDA and CDR2 is SQIVND (reference sequence). The CDR3 contains 16 residues. V lost 3 bases and J lost 7; bases outside the gene matches: 7. DNA of the CDR3: TGTGCCAGTAGTATGGAGGGGACAGGGGGCAGAAATGAGCAGTTCTTC. Protein sequence: CASSMEGTGGRNEQFF.

V and J are TRBV29-1 and TRBJ1-1, with a possible D match to TRBD1 (5 bases). The CDR3 contains 12 residues. From germline, CDR1 is SQVTM and CDR2 ANQGSEA. The germline V and J ends were trimmed by 6 bases and 4 bases, with 12 bases remaining between them. The CDR3 sequence is CSVRPGTTEAFF. CDR3 coding DNA: TGCAGCGTACGACCAGGGACCACTGAAGCTTTCTTT.

J is TRBJ2-5 and V is TRBV7-9, with 11 bases fitting TRBD2. CDR3 length: 16 residues. V was pared by 0 bases and J by 6 bases, with 6 bases of the junction left unmatched. Germline lookup yields CDR1 SEHNR and CDR2 FQNEAQ (reference sequence). The CDR3 nucleotides read TGTGCCAGCAGCTTAGCTAGCGGGGGGGCCACGCAGACCCAGTACTTC. Translating it yields CASSLASGGATQTQYF.

J is TRBJ1-2 and V is TRBV14; the match to TRBD1 covers 10 bases. V was clipped by 4 bases and J by 4 bases; unmatched bases: 9. Germline lookup yields CDR1 SGHDN and CDR2 FVKESK. CDR3 length equals 16 residues. The CDR3 protein is CASSPPGQGVSYGYTF. CDR3 DNA: TGTGCCAGCAGCCCTCCCGGACAGGGGGTCAGCTATGGCTACACCTTC. Based on the CDR3 plus reference TRBV14 and TRBJ1-2, the full variable domain is EAGVTQFPSHSVIEKGQTVTLRCDPISGHDNLYWYRRVMGKEIKFLLHFVKESKQDESGMPNNRFLAERTGGTYSTLKVQPAELEDSGVYFCASSPPGQGVSYGYTFGSGTRLTVV.

The rearrangement links TRBV19 to TRBJ1-1; D is uncertain. Germline CDR1 LNHDA, CDR2 SQIVND (reference sequence). This CDR3 is built from 16 residues. The ends were cut back, 2 bases at V and 1 base at J, with 14 bases in the middle. CDR3 nucleotides: TGTGCCAGTAGTATAAAAACAAGGGTTCAGAACACTGAAGCTTTCTTT. Translated: CASSIKTRVQNTEAFF.

V and J are TRBV18 and TRBJ1-1, with a tentative D call TRBD1 (5 bases). The CDR3 has 15 amino acids. CDR1 and CDR2 (germline): KGHSH, LQKENI. The V end lost 4 bases, the J end lost 4 bases, and 16 bases lay between the germline ends. CDR3 coding DNA: TGTGCCAGCTCACGTAAGACAGACTCAACCACTGAAGCTTTCTTT. Translating gives CASSRKTDSTTEAFF.

The J gene is TRBJ2-2, the V gene TRBV3-1 (or the pseudogene TRBV3-2); TRBD2 matches 13 bases. The CDR3 has 16 residues. After removal of 4 bases from V and 4 bases from J, the junction contained 3 bases not matched to a gene. Germline V gene lookup returns CDR1 LGHDT and CDR2 YNNKEL (reference sequence). The CDR3 DNA follows: TGTGCCAGCAGCCCCACTAGCGGGGGGGTCACCGGGGAGCTGTTTTTT. Amino acid sequence: CASSPTSGGVTGELFF.